The 3 T cell receptor beta chains presented below share a single source sample, sequenced in a study of molecular identifiers for immune sequencing clone quantification. From the PCR reads, TCRdb called clonotypes with MiXCR, one entry per CDR3 protein. The sample lists approximately 590,000 distinct CDR3 sequences; less than 30% were seen once. What was sequenced was naive CD8+ T cells from blood, with Jurkat cell RNA spiked in. As to subset: FACS-sorted CD8+CD4-CCR7+CD45RA+ naive T cells. The receptor set was obtained from a human donor in good health. Some libraries in this study had Jurkat cell RNA spiked in.

This clonotype was found many times. The chain couples TRBV27 to TRBJ2-5; D remains ambiguous. The CDR3 sequence is 14 residues long. Trimming took off 0 bases at V and 2 bases at J, with 7 bases between the two ends. From germline, CDR1 is MNHEY and CDR2 SMNVEV (reference sequence). CDR3 DNA sequence: TGTGCCAGCAGTTTATCGATAAGGCAAGAGACCCAGTACTTC. Amino acid sequence: CASSLSIRQETQYF.

This CDR3 reads CASSPRTGPEGEKLFF. Here the CDR3 DNA reads TGTGCCAGCAGCCCCCGGACAGGCCCCGAGGGTGAAAAACTGTTTTTT. The rearrangement joins TRBV11-2 to TRBJ1-4; 7 positions match TRBD1. Germline CDR1 is SGHAT and CDR2 is FQNNGV. V shed 5 bases, J shed 7 bases, and the junction held 13 bases outside the gene matches. The length of the CDR3 is 16 residues.

The rearrangement links TRBV7-2 to TRBJ1-5; 8 bases agree with TRBD1. Germline CDR1 reads SGHTA; CDR2 reads FQGNSA. The CDR3 has 13 residues. After removal of 4 bases from V and 7 bases from J, the junction contained 3 bases not matched to a gene. The CDR3 reads CASSWDRSQPQHF. CDR3 coding DNA: TGTGCCAGCAGCTGGGACAGGTCCCAGCCCCAGCATTTT.